Following are 17 T cell receptor beta chains from one sample sequenced in a study of cytomegalovirus exposure and HLA in healthy donors. Assay used: immunoSEQ multiplex PCR; TCRdb lists only in-frame clones, some missing. The sample includes some 150,000 clones, 80% to 95% of them seen just once. The sequenced sample consisted of PBMCs. All receptors come from a man younger than 35 in good health and CMV-seronegative.

The gene calls are TRBV10-2 and TRBJ2-7, with 10 bases matching TRBD2. This CDR3 contains 15 residues. Germline V lookup: CDR1 WSHSY, CDR2 SAAADI. J gave up 2 bases and V 3 bases, and 4 bases lay outside the gene matches. The CDR3 loop is CASSERTSGAYEQYF. CDR3 in DNA: TGCGCCAGCAGTGAACGGACTAGCGGAGCCTACGAGCAGTACTTC.

CDR3 DNA sequence: TGTGCCAGCAGTTACTCAGCCAGGGGAGTTCGTGAAAAACTGTTTTTT. It yields the protein CASSYSARGVREKLFF. The J gene is TRBJ1-4, the V gene TRBV6-5, with D possibly TRBD1 on 6 matching bases. Germline V gene lookup returns CDR1 MNHEY and CDR2 SVGAGI. Trimming stripped 0 bases from V and 7 bases from J, with 15 bases between. This CDR3 is 16 amino acids long.

The chain carries TRBV7-9 and TRBJ1-4, with TRBD1 identical over 7 bases. The CDR3 has 15 residues. J was trimmed by 4 bases and V by 4 bases; bases with no gene match: 6. Germline V gene data show CDR1 as SEHNR and CDR2 as FQNEAQ (reference sequence). CDR3 amino acids: CASSWRQGNNEKLFF. The CDR3 DNA is TGTGCCAGCAGCTGGAGACAGGGAAATAATGAAAAACTGTTTTTT.

The chain has TRBV18 and TRBJ1-4; 7 bases align to TRBD1. The CDR3 runs 17 residues. V lost 0 bases, J lost 0 bases, and 4 bases stayed unmatched. CDR1 and CDR2 from the germline V gene are KGHSH and LQKENI. The CDR3 sequence is CASSPPGQRSTNEKLFF. The CDR3 nucleotides are TGTGCCAGCTCACCACCGGGACAGAGATCAACTAATGAAAAACTGTTTTTT.

The V gene is TRBV7-2, the J gene TRBJ2-1, with D possibly TRBD1 on 6 matching bases. This CDR3 spans 16 amino acids. V shed 4 bases and J shed 0 bases, with 13 bases lying between them. In germline, CDR1 is SGHTA, CDR2 FQGNSA. CDR3 loop: CASSSLGQSSYNEQFF. The CDR3 DNA reads TGTGCCAGCAGCTCCCTCGGACAGAGCTCCTACAATGAGCAGTTCTTC.

This chain joins TRBV30 and TRBJ1-2; D remains ambiguous. V lost 3 bases to trimming and J lost 6 bases, with 11 bases between them. Germline assignment: CDR1 GTSNPN and CDR2 SVGIG (reference sequence). The CDR3 has 12 residues. CDR3 nucleotides: TGTGCCTGGAGGGCGGTAAAGAATGGCTACACCTTC. It specifies CAWRAVKNGYTF.

In its sample, this clone was seen once. The rearrangement links TRBV7-2 to TRBJ2-1, with 8 nucleotides matching TRBD2. This CDR3 has 16 residues. Germline lookup yields CDR1 SGHTA and CDR2 FQGNSA. The junction had 12 bases not matched to a gene; V was cut back by 5 bases and J by 6 bases. CDR3 coding DNA: TGTGCCAGCAGCCCCTCGGGCGGGACTAGTCGCAATGAGCAGTTCTTC. This codes for CASSPSGGTSRNEQFF. Drawing the rest from reference TRBV7-2 and TRBJ2-1, the complete variable domain is GAGVSQSPSNKVTEKGKDVELRCDPISGHTALYWYRQSLGQGLEFLIYFQGNSAPDKSGLPSDRFSAERTGGSVSTLTIQRTQQEDSAVYLCASSPSGGTSRNEQFFGPGTRLTVL.

The rearrangement uses TRBV6-5 and TRBJ2-1; a possible D gene is TRBD1 (5 bases). CDR3 length: 15 amino acids. Germline assignment: CDR1 MNHEY and CDR2 SVGAGI. Trimming cost V 2 bases and J 4 bases, with 12 bases left between them. CDR3 sequence reads: CASSYRQNSYNEQFF. As DNA, the CDR3 is TGTGCCAGCAGTTACAGACAGAACTCATACAATGAGCAGTTCTTC.

Points on this clone: The junction shows a germline mismatch at one end, possibly a read error. V and J are TRBV6-5 and TRBJ2-7, with D perhaps TRBD1 (5 bases). The CDR3 has 14 amino acids. Germline CDR1 and CDR2: MNHEY and SVGAGI. CDR3 protein: CASTGHLGFGNIGF. For the CDR3, the DNA is TGTGCCAGCACCGGACACCTAGGATTTGGCAATATTGGCTTC.

The genes are TRBV5-1 and TRBJ2-7; 7 bases agree with TRBD1. The CDR3 has 14 residues. V dropped 0 bases and J dropped 5; count of bases not matched to a gene: 5. Looked up from germline, CDR1 is SGHRS and CDR2 is YFSETQ. The CDR3 DNA is TGCGCCAGCAGCTTGGGGACACAGGGGAACGAGCAGTACTTC. Translating gives CASSLGTQGNEQYF.

This rearrangement joins TRBV10-3 to TRBJ1-2; no firm D call. The V end lost 0 bases, the J end lost 8 bases, and 7 bases lay between the germline ends. Germline V CDR1 and CDR2: ENHRY, SYGVKD. This CDR3 contains 12 residues. CDR3 protein: CAISESVEGYTF. The CDR3 DNA is TGTGCCATCAGTGAGTCTGTGGAGGGCTACACCTTC.

The chain combines TRBV6-5 with TRBJ2-7; D is perhaps TRBD1 (6 bases). CDR1 is MNHEY and CDR2 is SVGAGI in the germline V gene. Trimming left V 6 bases short and J 3 bases short, with 18 bases between. CDR3 size: 15 residues. Written as DNA, the CDR3 is TGTGCCAGCAGCTCAGGGACACCCATGTTCTACGAGCAGTACTTC. Its translation: CASSSGTPMFYEQYF.

The genes are TRBV9 and TRBJ2-3, with 8 bases fitting TRBD1. CDR1 is SGDLS and CDR2 is YYNGEE in the germline V gene. The V segment lost 0 bases and the J segment 1 base; nucleotides outside the gene matches: 10. The CDR3 is 18 residues long. The CDR3 DNA sequence: TGTGCCAGCAGCGTAGCCTCAAGGCCGGGACAGGGCACAGATACGCAGTATTTT. Translated: CASSVASRPGQGTDTQYF.

V is TRBV5-5 and J is TRBJ1-1; D may be TRBD1 (6 bases). V was pared by 4 bases and J by 5 bases, with 21 bases between. This CDR3 spans 16 amino acids. Germline V CDR1 and CDR2: SGHKS, YYEKEE (reference sequence). In DNA form, the CDR3 reads TGTGCCAGCAGCCACCATGCTGAGGGAACAGGGACTGAAGCTTTCTTT. Protein sequence: CASSHHAEGTGTEAFF.

A single count supports this clone. In DNA, the CDR3 is TGCGCCAGCAGCCAAGGGGACAGGGGGTGGGAGACCCAGTACTTC. Protein: CASSQGDRGWETQYF. The chain is built from TRBV4-3 and TRBJ2-5, with 11 bases identical to TRBD1. Germline CDR1 LGHNA, CDR2 YSLEER. V was pared by 1 base and J by 5 bases, with 3 bases of the junction left unmatched. CDR3 length: 15 residues.

This clone was observed a handful of times. V is TRBV10-2 and J is TRBJ1-5; D gene ambiguous. V was pared by 4 bases and J by 6 bases, with 13 bases between. Per the germline V gene, CDR1 is WSHSY and CDR2 is SAAADI. CDR3 length equals 14 residues. As DNA, the CDR3 is TGCGCCAGCAGTGCTTCAGGTAGTGGTCAGCCCCAGCATTTT. It yields the protein CASSASGSGQPQHF.

This rearrangement joins TRBV5-1 to TRBJ1-3; tentative D call: TRBD1 (6 bases). Germline-derived CDR1 and CDR2 are SGHRS and YFSETQ. Trimming took 0 bases from V and 0 from J, leaving 10 bases between them. The CDR3 length is 16 residues. Here the CDR3 DNA reads TGCGCCAGCAGCTTGGCAGACAGGCGCTCTGGAAACACCATATATTTT. This sequence encodes CASSLADRRSGNTIYF.